The 6 T cell receptor beta chains below come from one sample, sequenced in a study of T cells in localized non-small cell lung cancer. Produced via immunoSEQ multiplex PCR; TCRdb's table is partial and in-frame only. The data hold approximately 64,000 clones, with 90% observed a single time. The material was peripheral blood, obtained before any cancer treatment. These receptors originate from a woman aged 35-75 years with stage I lung adenocarcinoma.

V usage is TRBV7-2 and J usage is TRBJ2-3; D is possibly TRBD2 (6 bases). There are 12 residues in the CDR3. The V gene lost 4 bases and the J gene lost 14 bases, with 16 bases spanning the gap. Germline loops: CDR1 SGHTA, CDR2 FQGNSA. The chain's CDR3 is CASSSGTPRAYF. The CDR3 DNA is TGTGCCAGCAGCTCCGGGACTCCGCGGGCGTATTTT.

A single count supports this clone. V usage is TRBV7-8 and J usage is TRBJ2-7; D tentatively fits TRBD1 or TRBD2 (5 bases each). V shed 2 bases and J shed 1 base, with 12 bases lying between them. This CDR3 spans 15 amino acids. Germline V gene data show CDR1 as SGHVS and CDR2 as FQNEAQ. The CDR3, as DNA: TGTGCCAGCAGCTTATCAATGGGACCGTCCTACGAGCAGTACTTC. Its translation: CASSLSMGPSYEQYF.

This clone came up once. The chain has TRBV27 and TRBJ2-1, with D possibly TRBD1 on 6 matching bases. The germline CDR1 and CDR2 sequences are MNHEY and SMNVEV (reference sequence). The CDR3 is 14 amino acids. Trimming took 6 bases from V and 6 from J, leaving 15 bases between them. In nucleotides, the CDR3 is TGTGCCAGCAGAACCATCAGGGGTCCCAATGAGCAGTTCTTC. Amino acids: CASRTIRGPNEQFF.

The CDR3 DNA reads as TGTGCCAGCAGCGTAGGACCCCAGCGGGGGGGCCTTGAGACCCAGTACTTC. Residues: CASSVGPQRGGLETQYF. This sequence joins TRBV9 and TRBJ2-5; 10 nucleotides match TRBD2. V dropped 0 bases and J dropped 5; count of bases not matched to a gene: 10. Germline loops: CDR1 SGDLS, CDR2 YYNGEE. CDR3 length: 17 residues.

This chain uses TRBV14 with TRBJ2-2; D ambiguous. In germline, CDR1 is SGHDN, CDR2 FVKESK. The CDR3 spans 13 residues. V was cut by 1 base and J by 5 bases, with 5 bases left in between. The CDR3 loop reads CASSQVLTGELFF. CDR3 in DNA: TGTGCCAGCAGCCAAGTCTTAACCGGGGAGCTGTTTTTT.

The chain uses TRBV6-6 and TRBJ2-1, with a possible D match to TRBD2 (7 bases). From germline, CDR1 is MNHNY and CDR2 SVGAGI (reference sequence). The CDR3 spans 15 residues. V gave up 7 bases and J gave up 6 bases, with 19 bases separating them. The CDR3 loop is CASTKGGGFRNEQFF. CDR3 in DNA: TGTGCCAGCACTAAGGGGGGGGGCTTTCGCAATGAGCAGTTCTTC.